This T cell receptor (beta chain) was retrieved from a study of regulatory T cells in long-lasting Graves disease (dated by TCRdb to the early 2020s). In the study overall: Newly diagnosed Graves' disease patients had taken antithyroid drugs for less than 3 months. Patients with persistent Graves' disease were compared with patients with newly diagnosed Graves' disease using TCR sequencing and RNA sequencing of peripheral blood. The study was registered as a clinical trial and conducted in China. A total of 35 or so samples were covered by TCR sequencing, comprising 13 persistent and approximately 20 newly diagnosed Graves' disease patients. The paper as a whole reports these results and caveats: Only peripheral blood was studied, because thyroid tissue, the primary lesion, was inaccessible. Compared with newly diagnosed patients, patients with persistent Graves' disease had lower TCR Shannon entropy and fewer highly expanded clones, which suggests clonal expansion. Preferential use of TRBV28, TRBJ1-2 and TRBJ2-5 was observed in persistent disease, whereas TRBV20-1 and TRBJ2-1 were favored in newly diagnosed disease. Patients with persistent disease shared more public clonotypes (around 2,500) than newly diagnosed patients did (nearly 1,000). Sequencing and analysis were restricted to the TCR beta chain. The authors acknowledged the small sample size as a limitation that may reduce accuracy.

Libraries were constructed by multiplex PCR. Sequencing relied on an Illumina HiSeq 4000. CDR3 regions were amplified by Arm-PCR with iRepertoire HTBI primers to construct TCR beta libraries. PCR products were gel purified before sequencing. The authors' analysis ran thus. Across samples, 62 TRBV and 15 or so TRBJ segments were identified and used for gene usage analysis of CDR3 amino acid clonotypes. COPE and FqMerger were used to merge filtered high-quality paired reads into contigs. BLAST was used to align contigs to the IMGT TRBV, TRBD and TRBJ reference genes, and CDR3 was defined following IMGT. Any clonotype with a frequency above 0.1% was counted as a highly expanded clone. Shannon entropy served as the measure of repertoire diversity, while the Gini coefficient captured V-J evenness. A clonotype was considered public if more than one individual shared it. TCRdb itself trimmed the public reads at Q25 with fastp, ran MiXCR and retained productive beta chains. Under each unique CDR3 protein, matching rows form one entry showing the most common genes and DNA. In this record, the V and J calls reflect TCRdb's handling and not the investigators' own analysis. The sample data list more than 300,000 distinct CDR3 sequences, and around a sixth of these were observed just once. Clones ranked in the top ten supply about 20% of the sample.

The time point label on this specimen signifies: newly diagnosed GD, antithyroid drugs for less than 3 months. For both TCR sequencing and RNA sequencing, RNA was extracted from PBMCs using TRIzol. The diagnosis of Graves' disease was made according to American Thyroid Association guidelines. Patients were recruited from an endocrinology department in Xi'an, China. Each patient gave approximately 8.8 milliliters of peripheral blood, collected in an EDTA anticoagulant tube. Ficoll Paque Plus density gradient separation was used to isolate PBMCs, and no further T cell sorting was performed. An Agilent 2100 Bioanalyzer and agarose gel were used to check RNA quality, while a NanoDrop 2000 measured RNA concentration. According to the germline V gene, CDR1 reads SGHRS and CDR2 reads YFSETQ. The CDR3, cysteine through phenylalanine, is 11 amino acids long. The sequence is cut down to CDR3 DNA, 33 bases in frame from base 1. Relative to germline, V is 4 bases shorter and J is 3 bases shorter, with 4 bases between their ends.

This clonotype was detected many times. No antigen is known for it. The input lacks base qualities; no much larger clone sits a single base away. The sequence came from a female donor with Graves disease. Rearrangement joined TRBV5-1 to TRBJ1-2; there is no confident call for the D gene. The material was peripheral blood mononuclear cells (PBMCs), obtained at new diagnosis, from a patient treated with antithyroid drugs. The CDR3 reads CASSPDYGYTF. The nucleotide sequence reads as follows: TGCGCCAGCAGCCCGGACTATGGCTACACCTTC.